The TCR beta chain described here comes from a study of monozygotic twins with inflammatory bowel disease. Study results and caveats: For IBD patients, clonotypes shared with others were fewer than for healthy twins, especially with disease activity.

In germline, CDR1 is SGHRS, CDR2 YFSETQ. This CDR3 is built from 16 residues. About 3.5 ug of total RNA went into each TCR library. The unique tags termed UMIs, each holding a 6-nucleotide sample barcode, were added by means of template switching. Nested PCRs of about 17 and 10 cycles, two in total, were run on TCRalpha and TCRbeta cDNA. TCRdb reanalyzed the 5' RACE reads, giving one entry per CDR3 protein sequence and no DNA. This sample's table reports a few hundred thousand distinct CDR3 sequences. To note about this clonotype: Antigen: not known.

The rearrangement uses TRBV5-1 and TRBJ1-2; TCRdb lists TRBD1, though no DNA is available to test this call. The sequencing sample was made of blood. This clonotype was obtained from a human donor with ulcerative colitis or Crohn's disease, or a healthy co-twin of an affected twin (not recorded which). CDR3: CASSLGLAGGRNGYTF.